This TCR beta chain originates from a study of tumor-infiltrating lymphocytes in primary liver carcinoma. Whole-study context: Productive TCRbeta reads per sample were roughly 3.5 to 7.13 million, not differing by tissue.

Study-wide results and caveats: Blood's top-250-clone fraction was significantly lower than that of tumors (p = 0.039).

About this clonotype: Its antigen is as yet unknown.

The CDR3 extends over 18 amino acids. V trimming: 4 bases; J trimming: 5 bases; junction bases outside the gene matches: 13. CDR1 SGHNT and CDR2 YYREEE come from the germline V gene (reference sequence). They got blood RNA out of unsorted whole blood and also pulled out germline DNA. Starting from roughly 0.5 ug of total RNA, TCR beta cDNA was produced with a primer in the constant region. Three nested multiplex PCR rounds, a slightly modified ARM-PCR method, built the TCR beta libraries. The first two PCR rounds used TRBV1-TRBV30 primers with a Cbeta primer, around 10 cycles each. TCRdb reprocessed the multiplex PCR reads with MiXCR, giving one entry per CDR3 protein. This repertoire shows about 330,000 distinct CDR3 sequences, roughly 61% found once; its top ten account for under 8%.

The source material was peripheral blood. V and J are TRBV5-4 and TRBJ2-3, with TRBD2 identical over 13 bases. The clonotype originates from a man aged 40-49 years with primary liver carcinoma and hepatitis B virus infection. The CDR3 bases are TGTGCCAGCAGCCCTGGACTAGCGGGAGTACTAGTGAAAGATACGCAGTATTTT. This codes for CASSPGLAGVLVKDTQYF.